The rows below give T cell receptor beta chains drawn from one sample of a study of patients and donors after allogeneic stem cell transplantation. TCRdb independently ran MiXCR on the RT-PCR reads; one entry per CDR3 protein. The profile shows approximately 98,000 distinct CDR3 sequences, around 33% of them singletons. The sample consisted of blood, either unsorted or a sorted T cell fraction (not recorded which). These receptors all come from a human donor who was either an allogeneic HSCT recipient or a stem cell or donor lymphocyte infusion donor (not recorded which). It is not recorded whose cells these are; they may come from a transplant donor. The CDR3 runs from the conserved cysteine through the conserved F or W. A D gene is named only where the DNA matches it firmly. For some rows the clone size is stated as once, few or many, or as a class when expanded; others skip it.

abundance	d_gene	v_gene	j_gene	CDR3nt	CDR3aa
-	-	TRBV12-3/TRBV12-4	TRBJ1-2	TGTGCCAGCAGTTTGCGACAGCTCAACTATGGCTACACCTTC	CASSLRQLNYGYTF
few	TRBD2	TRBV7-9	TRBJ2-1	TGTGCCAGCAGCAGAGGGACTAGCGGGAATGGACATGAGCAGTTCTTC	CASSRGTSGNGHEQFF
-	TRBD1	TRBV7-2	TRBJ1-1	TGTGCCAGCAGCGCTCACAGGGGGCAGAACACTGAAGCTTTCTTT	CASSAHRGQNTEAFF
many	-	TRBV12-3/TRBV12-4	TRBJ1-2	TGTGCCAGCAGTTACGGGGTTTATGGCTACACCTTC	CASSYGVYGYTF
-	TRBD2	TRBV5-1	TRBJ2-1	TGCGCCAGCAGCTTAATCCCGGGGGGAGCAAATAATGAGCAGTTCTTC	CASSLIPGGANNEQFF
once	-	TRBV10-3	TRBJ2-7	TGTGCCATCAGTACTAACAACAGGGAACACGAGCAGTACTTC	CAISTNNREHEQYF
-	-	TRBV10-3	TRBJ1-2	TGTGCCATCAGTGTGGAAGTGCTTGATGGCTACACCTTC	CAISVEVLDGYTF
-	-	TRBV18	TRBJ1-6	TGTGCCAGCTCACAATTTGGAGCCACAGGGATTTCACCCCTCCACTTT	CASSQFGATGISPLHF
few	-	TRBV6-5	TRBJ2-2	TGTGCCAGCAGTTACGCAGGACCGCGGGGCACCGGGGAGCTGTTTTTT	CASSYAGPRGTGELFF
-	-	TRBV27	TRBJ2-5	TGTGCCAGCAAGCCCTGGGGTGGGCGGGAGACCCAGTACTTC	CASKPWGGRETQYF
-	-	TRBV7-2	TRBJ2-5	TGTGCCAGCAGCTTTCCTGGAACCATCCAAGAGACCCAGTACTTC	CASSFPGTIQETQYF
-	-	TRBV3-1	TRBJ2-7	TGTGCCAGCAGCTCCCGGGAACGCTACGAGCAGTACTTC	CASSSRERYEQYF
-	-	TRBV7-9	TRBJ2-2	TGTGCCAGCAGGCCTCTAGCGAGGGGTTCCGGGGAGCTGTTTTTT	CASRPLARGSGELFF
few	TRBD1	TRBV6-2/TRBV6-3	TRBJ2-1	TGTGCCAGCAGTGGAAGACAGGGGAGCTACAATGAGCAGTTCTTC	CASSGRQGSYNEQFF
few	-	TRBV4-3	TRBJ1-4	TGCGCCAGCAGCCAACGGGGGTCCGAAAAACTGTTTTTT	CASSQRGSEKLFF
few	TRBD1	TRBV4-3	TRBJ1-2	TGCGCCAGCAGCCAAGGGAAAGGCAGGGGGAATGGCTACACCTTC	CASSQGKGRGNGYTF
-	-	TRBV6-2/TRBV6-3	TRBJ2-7	TGTGCCAGCAATCCGGGACATCTCTCCTACGAGCAGTACTTC	CASNPGHLSYEQYF
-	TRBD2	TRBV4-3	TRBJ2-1	TGCGCCAGCAGCCAAGGCGGGACTACTTACAATGAGCAGTTCTTC	CASSQGGTTYNEQFF
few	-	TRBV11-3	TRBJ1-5	TGTGCCAGCAGCTTCCTGGGGATAGATAGCAATCAGCCCCAGCATTTT	CASSFLGIDSNQPQHF